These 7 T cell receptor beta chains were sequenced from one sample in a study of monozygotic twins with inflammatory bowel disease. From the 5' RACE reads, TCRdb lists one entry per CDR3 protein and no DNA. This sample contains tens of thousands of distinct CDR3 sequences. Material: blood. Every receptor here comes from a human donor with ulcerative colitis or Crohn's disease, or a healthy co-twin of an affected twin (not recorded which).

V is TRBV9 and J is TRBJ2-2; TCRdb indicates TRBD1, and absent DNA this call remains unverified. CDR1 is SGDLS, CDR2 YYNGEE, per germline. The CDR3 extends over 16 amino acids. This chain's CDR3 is CASSVAAGASAGELFF. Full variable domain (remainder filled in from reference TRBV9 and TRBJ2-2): DSGVTQTPKHLITATGQRVTLRCSPRSGDLSVYWYQQSLDQGLQFLIQYYNGEERAKGNILERFSAQQFPDLHSELNLSSLELGDSALYFCASSVAAGASAGELFFGEGSRLTVL.

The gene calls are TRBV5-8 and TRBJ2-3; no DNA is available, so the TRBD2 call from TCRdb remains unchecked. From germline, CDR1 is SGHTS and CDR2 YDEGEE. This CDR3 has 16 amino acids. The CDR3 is CASSLASGGLTDTQYF.

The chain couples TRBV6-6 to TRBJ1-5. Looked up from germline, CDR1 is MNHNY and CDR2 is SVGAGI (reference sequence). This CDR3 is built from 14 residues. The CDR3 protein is CASSYREVSQPQHF.

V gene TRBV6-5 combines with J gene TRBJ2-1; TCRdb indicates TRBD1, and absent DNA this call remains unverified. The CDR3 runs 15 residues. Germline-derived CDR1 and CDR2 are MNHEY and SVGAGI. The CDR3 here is CASSYGEGAKNEQFF.

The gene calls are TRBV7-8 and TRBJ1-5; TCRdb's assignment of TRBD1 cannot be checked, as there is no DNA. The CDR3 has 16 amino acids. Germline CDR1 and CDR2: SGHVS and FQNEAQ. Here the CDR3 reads CASSSGGQTSRGPQHF.

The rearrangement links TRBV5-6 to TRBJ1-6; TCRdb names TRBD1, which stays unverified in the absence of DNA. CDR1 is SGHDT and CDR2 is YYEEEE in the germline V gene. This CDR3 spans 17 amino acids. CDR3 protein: CASSDYRQGAGNSPLHF.

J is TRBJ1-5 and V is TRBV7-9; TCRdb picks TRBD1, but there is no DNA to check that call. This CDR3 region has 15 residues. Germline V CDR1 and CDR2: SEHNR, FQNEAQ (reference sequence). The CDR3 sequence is CASSSLSGHNQPQHF.